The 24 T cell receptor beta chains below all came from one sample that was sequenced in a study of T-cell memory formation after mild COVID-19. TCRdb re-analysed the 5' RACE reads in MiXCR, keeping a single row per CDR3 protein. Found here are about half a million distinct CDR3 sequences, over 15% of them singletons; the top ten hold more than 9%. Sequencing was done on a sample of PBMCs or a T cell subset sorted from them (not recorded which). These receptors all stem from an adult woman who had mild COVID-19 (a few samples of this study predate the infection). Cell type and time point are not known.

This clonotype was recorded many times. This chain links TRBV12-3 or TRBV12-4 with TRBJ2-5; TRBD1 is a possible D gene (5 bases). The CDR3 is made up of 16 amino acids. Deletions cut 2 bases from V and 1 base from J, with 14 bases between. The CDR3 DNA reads TGTGCCAGCAGTTTATTTCAAACAGGACCCCAAGAGACCCAGTACTTC. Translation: CASSLFQTGPQETQYF.

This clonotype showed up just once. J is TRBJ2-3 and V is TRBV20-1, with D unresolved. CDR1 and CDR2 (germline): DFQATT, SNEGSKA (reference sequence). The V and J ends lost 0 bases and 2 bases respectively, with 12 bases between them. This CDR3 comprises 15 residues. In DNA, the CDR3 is TGCAGTGCTAGAGATCGGCGCTTTTCCACAGATACGCAGTATTTT. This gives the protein CSARDRRFSTDTQYF.

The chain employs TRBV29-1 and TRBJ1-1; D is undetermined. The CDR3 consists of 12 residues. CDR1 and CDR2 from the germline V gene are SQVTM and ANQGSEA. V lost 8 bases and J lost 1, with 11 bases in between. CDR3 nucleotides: TGCAGCCCAGTGGACCCGAACACTGAAGCTTTCTTT. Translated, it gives CSPVDPNTEAFF.

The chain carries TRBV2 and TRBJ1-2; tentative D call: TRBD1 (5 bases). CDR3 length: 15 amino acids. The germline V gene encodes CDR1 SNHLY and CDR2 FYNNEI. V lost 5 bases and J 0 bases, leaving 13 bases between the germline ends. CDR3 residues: CASSNTGLSNYGYTF. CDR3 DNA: TGTGCCAGCAGTAATACGGGACTTTCTAACTATGGCTACACCTTC.

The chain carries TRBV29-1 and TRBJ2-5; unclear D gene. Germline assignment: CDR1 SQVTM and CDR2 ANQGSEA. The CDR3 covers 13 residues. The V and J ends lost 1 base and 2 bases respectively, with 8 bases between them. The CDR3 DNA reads TGCAGCGTTGAAGTCAACTTACAAGAGACCCAGTACTTC. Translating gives CSVEVNLQETQYF.

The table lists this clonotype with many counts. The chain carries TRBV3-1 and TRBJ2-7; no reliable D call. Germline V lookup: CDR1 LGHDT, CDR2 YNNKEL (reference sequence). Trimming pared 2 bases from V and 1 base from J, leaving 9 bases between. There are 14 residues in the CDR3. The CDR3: CASSQLHNSYEQYF. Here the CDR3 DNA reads TGTGCCAGCAGCCAATTACACAATTCCTACGAGCAGTACTTC.

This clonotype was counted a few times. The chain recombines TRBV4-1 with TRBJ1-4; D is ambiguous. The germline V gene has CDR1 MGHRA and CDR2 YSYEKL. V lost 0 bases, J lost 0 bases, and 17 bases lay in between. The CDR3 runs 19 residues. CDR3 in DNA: TGCGCCAGCAGCCAAGATTATACAACTTCATCGGCAACTAATGAAAAACTGTTTTTT. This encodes CASSQDYTTSSATNEKLFF.

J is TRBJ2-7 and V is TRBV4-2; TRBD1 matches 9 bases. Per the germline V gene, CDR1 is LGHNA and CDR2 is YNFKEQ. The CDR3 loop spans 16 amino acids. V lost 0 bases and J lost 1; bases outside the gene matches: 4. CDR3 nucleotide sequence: TGTGCCAGCAGCCAAGATCGGGGACAGGGTTCCTACGAGCAGTACTTC. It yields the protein CASSQDRGQGSYEQYF.

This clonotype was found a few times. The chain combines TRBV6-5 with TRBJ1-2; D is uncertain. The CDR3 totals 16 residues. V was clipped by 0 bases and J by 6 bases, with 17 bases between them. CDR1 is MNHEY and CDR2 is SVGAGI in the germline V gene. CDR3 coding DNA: TGTGCCAGCAGTTACTCGACGATGGGCAGAGACCATGGCTACACCTTC. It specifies CASSYSTMGRDHGYTF.

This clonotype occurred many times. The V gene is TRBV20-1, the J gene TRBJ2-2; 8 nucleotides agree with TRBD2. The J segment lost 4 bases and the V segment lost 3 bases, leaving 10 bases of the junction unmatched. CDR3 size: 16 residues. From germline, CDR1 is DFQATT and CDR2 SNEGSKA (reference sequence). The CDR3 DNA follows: TGCAGTGCTAGGCCGGGGGGGACTAGTCTCACCGGGGAGCTGTTTTTT. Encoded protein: CSARPGGTSLTGELFF.

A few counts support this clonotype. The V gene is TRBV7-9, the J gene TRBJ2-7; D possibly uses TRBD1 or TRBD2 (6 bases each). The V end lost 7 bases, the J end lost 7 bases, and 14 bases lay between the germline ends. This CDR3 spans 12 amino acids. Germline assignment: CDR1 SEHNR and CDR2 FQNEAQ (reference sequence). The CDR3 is CASTLGAGEQYF. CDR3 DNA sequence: TGTGCCAGCACTTTGGGGGCGGGGGAGCAGTACTTC.

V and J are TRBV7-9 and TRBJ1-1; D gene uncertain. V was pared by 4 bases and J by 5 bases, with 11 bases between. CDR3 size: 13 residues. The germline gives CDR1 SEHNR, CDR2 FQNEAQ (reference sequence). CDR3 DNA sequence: TGTGCCAGCAGCTCTCCCTGGGAAACTGAAGCTTTCTTT. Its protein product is CASSSPWETEAFF.

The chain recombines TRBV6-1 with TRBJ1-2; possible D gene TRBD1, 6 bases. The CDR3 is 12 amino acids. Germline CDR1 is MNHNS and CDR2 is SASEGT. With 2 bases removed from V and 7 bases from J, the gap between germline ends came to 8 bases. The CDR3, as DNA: TGTGCCAGCAGTGAACAGGGGATTGGCTACACCTTC. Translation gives CASSEQGIGYTF.

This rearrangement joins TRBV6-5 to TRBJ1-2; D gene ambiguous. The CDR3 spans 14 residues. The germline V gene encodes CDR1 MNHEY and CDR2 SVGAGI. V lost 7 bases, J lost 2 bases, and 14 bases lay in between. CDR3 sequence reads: CASTPTGRNYGYTF. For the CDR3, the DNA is TGTGCCAGCACCCCGACGGGCAGGAACTATGGCTACACCTTC.

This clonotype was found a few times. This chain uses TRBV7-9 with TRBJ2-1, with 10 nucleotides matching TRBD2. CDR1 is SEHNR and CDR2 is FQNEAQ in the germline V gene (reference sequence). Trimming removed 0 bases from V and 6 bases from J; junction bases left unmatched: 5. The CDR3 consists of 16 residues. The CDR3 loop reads CASSLAMSGRANEQFF. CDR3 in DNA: TGTGCCAGCAGCTTAGCAATGAGCGGGAGGGCCAATGAGCAGTTCTTC.

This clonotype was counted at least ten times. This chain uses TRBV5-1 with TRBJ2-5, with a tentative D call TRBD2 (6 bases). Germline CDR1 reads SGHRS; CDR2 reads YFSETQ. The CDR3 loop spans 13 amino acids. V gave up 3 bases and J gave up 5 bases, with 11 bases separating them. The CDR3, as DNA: TGCGCCAGCAGCTCACCAGGAGGGGAGACCCAGTACTTC. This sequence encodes CASSSPGGETQYF.

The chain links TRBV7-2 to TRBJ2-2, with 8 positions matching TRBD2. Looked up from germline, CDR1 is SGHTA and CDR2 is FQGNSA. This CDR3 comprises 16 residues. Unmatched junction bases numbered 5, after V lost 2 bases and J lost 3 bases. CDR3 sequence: CASSLMGLEDTGELFF. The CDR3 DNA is TGTGCCAGCAGCTTAATGGGACTAGAGGACACCGGGGAGCTGTTTTTT.

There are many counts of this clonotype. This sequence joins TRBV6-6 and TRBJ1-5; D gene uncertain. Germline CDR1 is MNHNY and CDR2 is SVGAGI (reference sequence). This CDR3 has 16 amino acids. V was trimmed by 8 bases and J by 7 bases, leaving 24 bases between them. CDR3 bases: TGTGCCAGCGATTCTGGTGTTATCCGGGAGGGACAGCCCCAGCATTTT. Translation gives CASDSGVIREGQPQHF.

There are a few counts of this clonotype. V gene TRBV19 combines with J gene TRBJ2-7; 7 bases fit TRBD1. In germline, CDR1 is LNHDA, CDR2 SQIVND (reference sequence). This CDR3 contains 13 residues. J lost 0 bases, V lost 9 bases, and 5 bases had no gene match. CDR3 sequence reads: CASRDSFSYEQYF. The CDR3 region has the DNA TGTGCCAGCAGGGACAGTTTCTCCTACGAGCAGTACTTC.

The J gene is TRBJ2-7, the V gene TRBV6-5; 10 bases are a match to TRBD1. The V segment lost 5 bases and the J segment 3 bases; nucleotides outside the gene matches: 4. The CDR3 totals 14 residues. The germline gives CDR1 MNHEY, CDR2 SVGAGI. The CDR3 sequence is CASSRGQGNYEQYF. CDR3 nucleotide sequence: TGTGCCAGCAGTCGGGGACAGGGGAACTACGAGCAGTACTTC.

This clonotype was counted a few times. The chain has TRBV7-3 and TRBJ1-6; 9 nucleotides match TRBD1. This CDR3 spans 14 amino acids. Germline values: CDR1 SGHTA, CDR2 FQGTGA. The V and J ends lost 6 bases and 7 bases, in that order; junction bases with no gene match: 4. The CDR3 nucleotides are TGTGCCAGCAGAAGGGACAGGGTGAATTCACCCCTCCACTTT. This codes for CASRRDRVNSPLHF.

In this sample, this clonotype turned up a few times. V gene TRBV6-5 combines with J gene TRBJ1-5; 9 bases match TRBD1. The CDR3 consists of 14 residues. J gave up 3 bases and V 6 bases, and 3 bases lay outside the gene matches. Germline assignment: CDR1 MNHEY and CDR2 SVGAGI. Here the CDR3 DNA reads TGTGCCAGCAGGAAACAGGGGGCCAATCAGCCCCAGCATTTT. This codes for CASRKQGANQPQHF.

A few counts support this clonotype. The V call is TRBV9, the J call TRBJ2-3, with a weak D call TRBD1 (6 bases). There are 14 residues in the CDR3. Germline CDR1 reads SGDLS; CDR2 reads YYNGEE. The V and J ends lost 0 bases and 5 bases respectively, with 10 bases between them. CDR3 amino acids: CASSVGGQGDTQYF. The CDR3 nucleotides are TGTGCCAGCAGCGTAGGGGGGCAGGGAGATACGCAGTATTTT. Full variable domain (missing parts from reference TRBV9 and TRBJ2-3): DSGVTQTPKHLITATGQRVTLRCSPRSGDLSVYWYQQSLDQGLQFLIQYYNGEERAKGNILERFSAQQFPDLHSELNLSSLELGDSALYFCASSVGGQGDTQYFGPGTRLTVL.

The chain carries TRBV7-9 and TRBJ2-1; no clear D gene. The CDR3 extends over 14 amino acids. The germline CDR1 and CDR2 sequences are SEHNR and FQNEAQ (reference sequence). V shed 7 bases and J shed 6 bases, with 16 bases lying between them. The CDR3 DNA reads TGTGCCAGCATTTCACCCACGACCGTCAATGAGCAGTTCTTC. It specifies CASISPTTVNEQFF.